A selection of T cell receptor beta chains follows, all from one sample in a study of siplizumab effects on memory and regulatory T cells. The repertoire was sequenced with immunoSEQ multiplex PCR; TCRdb's copy has only in-frame clones and lacks some. The sample contains about 120,000 clones, approximately 94% of which appear only once. The sample was non-Treg CD4+ T cells sorted from blood. Receptor source: a human donor in good health. The CDR3 runs from the conserved cysteine through the conserved F or W. A D gene is named only where the DNA matches it firmly. The size field is filled for only some rows; it gives once, few, many or a size class.

.,.,TRBV6-1,TRBJ1-1,TGTGCCAGCAGTGCACAGGGAGAGGGCACTGAAGCTTTCTTT,CASSAQGEGTEAFF
.,.,TRBV7-2,TRBJ2-7,TGTGCCAGCAGCCCCAGACTAGTTGCCCACGAGCAGTACTTC,CASSPRLVAHEQYF
.,TRBD1,TRBV19,TRBJ1-2,TGTGCCTGCCTCGGACAGGGCCTTAACTATGGCTACACCTTC,CACLGQGLNYGYTF
once,.,TRBV27,TRBJ1-1,TGTGCCAGCAGTTTTAAGGGTGTTAACACTGAAGCTTTCTTT,CASSFKGVNTEAFF
once,.,TRBV9,TRBJ1-5,TGTGCCAGCAGCGTTGGGGGGGGCAATCAGCCCCAGCATTTT,CASSVGGGNQPQHF
.,TRBD1,TRBV7-3,TRBJ2-6,TGTGCCAGCAGCTCCCGACCCGGGACAGGGGGCCTCTCTGGGGCCAACGTCCTGACTTTC,CASSSRPGTGGLSGANVLTF
.,TRBD1,TRBV6-5,TRBJ2-7,TGTGCCAGCAGCCGCCAGACAGGGATCTACGAGCAGTACTTC,CASSRQTGIYEQYF
.,.,TRBV7-3,TRBJ2-6,TGTGCCAGCAGACCTCAGGGGTCTGGGGCCAACGTCCTGACTTTC,CASRPQGSGANVLTF
.,TRBD1,TRBV7-9,TRBJ2-7,TGTGCCAGCAGCCCTCGGACAGGGGCCAACGAGCAGTACTTC,CASSPRTGANEQYF
.,TRBD2,TRBV11-1,TRBJ2-7,TGTGCCAGCAGTTCTACGGCTAGCGGGAGCCGCGAGCAGTACTTC,CASSSTASGSREQYF
.,TRBD1,TRBV10-3,TRBJ2-5,TGTGCCACCAGACAGGGGGCGGAAGAGACCCAGTACTTC,CATRQGAEETQYF
once,.,TRBV10-2,TRBJ1-1,TGCGCCAGCGGGAAAACGGGGAAGAACACTGAAGCTTTCTTT,CASGKTGKNTEAFF
.,.,TRBV7-9,TRBJ2-7,TGTGCCATACGGACAAGAGACAGCGAGCAGTACTTC,CAIRTRDSEQYF
.,TRBD1,TRBV27,TRBJ1-1,TGTGCCAGCAGGGCGACAGGGTCGAACACTGAAGCTTTCTTT,CASRATGSNTEAFF
.,.,TRBV7-2,TRBJ2-3,TGTGCCAGCAGCCGCCTGCCTCAAGGCCTCAATACGCAGTATTTT,CASSRLPQGLNTQYF
few,.,TRBV5-1,TRBJ1-2,TGCGCCAGCAGCTTGGGTGAGGGGACCAATGGGGGCTACACCTTC,CASSLGEGTNGGYTF
.,.,TRBV27,TRBJ1-1,TGTGCCAGCAGTTTGAGGGAGAACACTGAAGCTTTCTTT,CASSLRENTEAFF
few,TRBD2,TRBV10-1,TRBJ2-7,TGCGCCAGCAGCAACTCGTGGGGGGGTTACGAGCAGTACTTC,CASSNSWGGYEQYF
.,.,TRBV7-9,TRBJ1-1,TGTGCCAGCAGCTTAGTATCGGGGAAGTTAGGTGAAGCTTTCTTT,CASSLVSGKLGEAFF
.,.,TRBV6-1,TRBJ1-5,TGTGCCATCCTGGTGGGGAAAGGGGGCAATCAGCCCCAGCATTTT,CAILVGKGGNQPQHF
.,.,TRBV7-3,TRBJ2-3,TGTGCCAGCAGCAAACATAACACAGATACGCAGTATTTT,CASSKHNTDTQYF
.,.,TRBV2,TRBJ2-5,TGTGCCAGTACACCCCAGGAGACCCAGTACTTC,CASTPQETQYF
.,TRBD1,TRBV6-6,TRBJ1-2,TGTGCCAGCAGTTACTCGGACAGGGTCTATGGCTACACCTTC,CASSYSDRVYGYTF
.,.,TRBV14,TRBJ1-6,TGTGCCAGCACCAGTTGGCAGAATAATTCACCCCTCCACTTT,CASTSWQNNSPLHF
.,TRBD1,TRBV6-5,TRBJ2-7,TGTGCCAGCAGCCGAGGACAGGGCTACGAGCAGTACTTC,CASSRGQGYEQYF
.,TRBD1,TRBV5-1,TRBJ2-5,TGCGCCAGCAGCTCGCACCGGGACAGCAAAGAGACCCAGTACTTC,CASSSHRDSKETQYF
.,TRBD1,TRBV11-2,TRBJ2-7,TGTGCCAGCAGCTTAACGGGACAGGAGATCTACGAGCAGTACTTC,CASSLTGQEIYEQYF
.,.,TRBV20-1,TRBJ1-1,TGCAGTGCCCCCAGGGAACCTGAAGCTTTCTTT,CSAPREPEAFF
.,TRBD1,TRBV19,TRBJ2-1,TGTGCCAGTAGTTCGCGGACAGGGTTCACCTACAATGAGCAGTTCTTC,CASSSRTGFTYNEQFF
.,.,TRBV30,TRBJ2-5,TGTGCCTGGAGTGTAGCACTAGGGGAGACCCAGTACTTC,CAWSVALGETQYF
.,.,TRBV5-1,TRBJ1-2,TGCGCCAGCAGCTTGGCGGACAGTCCGGGCTACACCTTC,CASSLADSPGYTF
.,TRBD1,TRBV6-5,TRBJ1-6,TGTGCCAGCAGACTAGACAGGGCCTATAATTCACCCCTCCACTTT,CASRLDRAYNSPLHF
.,.,TRBV6-5,TRBJ2-3,TGTGCCAGCAGTTACTCCGGGGCCATCTTCACAGATACGCAGTATTTT,CASSYSGAIFTDTQYF
.,TRBD1,TRBV5-1,TRBJ2-7,TGCGCCAGCAGCTTGGTAGGGACAGGGGGCACCTTCTACGAGCAGTACTTC,CASSLVGTGGTFYEQYF
.,TRBD1,TRBV4-2,TRBJ1-1,TGTGCCAGCAGCCAAGGGGGACAGGGGGGATCGACGACTGAAGCTTTCTTT,CASSQGGQGGSTTEAFF
.,.,TRBV6-1,TRBJ2-5,TGTGCCAGCAGTGAAAGGGGAGAGACCCAGTACTTC,CASSERGETQYF
.,.,TRBV28,TRBJ2-7,TGTGCCAGCATGGCGGTGACGCCCCTGCAGTACTTC,CASMAVTPLQYF
.,.,TRBV11-2,TRBJ1-5,TGTGCCAGCAGCCAAGGGGAAGGCAATCAGCCCCAGCATTTT,CASSQGEGNQPQHF
.,.,TRBV6-1,TRBJ1-4,TGTGCCAGCAGTAGCAGAGATAATGAAAAACTGTTTTTT,CASSSRDNEKLFF
.,.,TRBV2,TRBJ1-5,TGTGCCAGCAGCGTACAGAGGGGGTATAGCAATCAGCCCCAGCATTTT,CASSVQRGYSNQPQHF
.,TRBD1,TRBV11-3,TRBJ2-5,TGTGCCAGCAGCTTAGTCCCCGCAGGGGGCCAAGAGACCCAGTACTTC,CASSLVPAGGQETQYF
.,.,TRBV5-6,TRBJ2-2,TGTGCCAGCAGCTTCCCGGGGAAGGAGGGCGGGGAGCTGTTTTTT,CASSFPGKEGGELFF
.,TRBD2,TRBV11-3,TRBJ2-1,TGTGCCAGCAGCTTAGGTACTAGCGGGAGGGGTGATGAGCAGTTCTTC,CASSLGTSGRGDEQFF
.,TRBD2,TRBV11-2,TRBJ2-2,TGTGCCAGCAGCGAACGACTAGCGGGAGACACCGGGGAGCTGTTTTTT,CASSERLAGDTGELFF
.,.,TRBV7-9,TRBJ2-2,TGTGCCAGCGTGGAGGGACCGAACACCGGGGAGCTGTTTTTT,CASVEGPNTGELFF
.,TRBD1,TRBV6-1,TRBJ1-1,TGTGCCAGCAAGACAGGGTGGAACACTGAAGCTTTCTTT,CASKTGWNTEAFF
.,.,TRBV7-3,TRBJ1-1,TGTGCCAGCAGCCAAGTAACAGGGAACACTGAAGCTTTCTTT,CASSQVTGNTEAFF
.,.,TRBV11-3,TRBJ2-1,TGTGCCAGCAGCCCGGAGGGGGGGGCGGCTGAGCAGTTCTTC,CASSPEGGAAEQFF